This T cell receptor beta chain was sequenced for a study of blood T cell repertoires in COVID-19. Per the germline V gene, CDR1 is SQVTM and CDR2 is ANQGSEA. The CDR3 loop spans 11 amino acids. Repertoires were generated with immunoSEQ multiplex PCR, while TCRdb's copy carries only in-frame clones and drops some. The sample lists 240,000 or so clones; more than 75% were seen once. This chain joins TRBV29-1 and TRBJ2-7; tentative D call: TRBD1 (5 bases). The clonotype originates from a woman in her forties or fifties who had recovered from COVID-19. The specimen sequenced was PBMCs or T cells enriched from blood (not recorded which). CDR3 loop: CSVLQEYEQYF. The CDR3 DNA reads as TGCAGTGTTTTACAGGAATACGAGCAGTACTTC.